The subject of this entry is one TCR beta chain. Antigen specificity is unknown. Each patient experienced a relapse that followed autologous stem cell transplantation, and brentuximab vedotin exposure varied. This table comes from immunoSEQ multiplex PCR, and its TCRdb copy is limited to in-frame clones, with some not included. This sample has some 62,000 clones, with about 87% found just once. The source of the sample is a study of PD-1 blockade in classical Hodgkin lymphoma. General study findings and limits: Exclusion was applied to patients who started nivolumab under 1 year after ASCT. By C4D1, diversity of CD4+ TCRs had risen significantly, whereas that of CD8+ TCRs had not. TCR diversity at baseline was reported to be reduced in newly diagnosed patients relative to healthy donors. Prior to therapy, complete responders displayed diversity much like that of newly diagnosed patients.

The receptor's source is a human donor with classical Hodgkin lymphoma. Sample: peripheral blood mononuclear cells (PBMCs), taken at baseline.

The DNA of the CDR3 is TGTGCCAGCAGTGAATTTTACGAGCAGTACTTC. It codes for CASSEFYEQYF. V is TRBV6-5 and J is TRBJ2-7, with D uncertain. Germline-derived CDR1 and CDR2 are MNHEY and SVGAGI. This CDR3 is built from 11 residues. Trimming shortened V by 5 bases and J by 4 bases, and 6 bases separated the two germline ends.